This T cell receptor beta chain was retrieved from a study of T cell responses to AZD1222 COVID-19 vaccine. Only in-frame clones appear in the TCRdb table, and some are missing; sequencing was by immunoSEQ multiplex PCR. This sample yields 65,000 to 80,000 clones, of which about 90% are seen a single time; roughly 7% belongs to the top ten. Germline CDR1 and CDR2: MNHEY and SVGAGI. V lost 6 bases to trimming and J lost 5 bases; unmatched junction nucleotides: 6. CDR3 size: 13 residues. V and J are TRBV6-5 and TRBJ1-2; 7 bases match TRBD1. The input for sequencing was peripheral blood, taken on day 0 of MenACWY control vaccination. This clonotype was obtained from an adult in good health. CDR3 DNA sequence: TGTGCCAGCAGACCCACAGGGGTTTATGGCTACACCTTC. Residues: CASRPTGVYGYTF.